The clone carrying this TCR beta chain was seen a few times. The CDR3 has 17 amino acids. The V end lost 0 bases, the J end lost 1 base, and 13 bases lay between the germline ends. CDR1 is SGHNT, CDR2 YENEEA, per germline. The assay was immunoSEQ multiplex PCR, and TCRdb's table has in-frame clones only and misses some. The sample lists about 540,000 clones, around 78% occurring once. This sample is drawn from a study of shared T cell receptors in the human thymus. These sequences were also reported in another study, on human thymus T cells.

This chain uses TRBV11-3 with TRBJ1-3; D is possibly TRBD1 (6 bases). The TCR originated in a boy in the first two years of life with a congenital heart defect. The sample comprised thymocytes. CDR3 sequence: CASSLEDRPPSGNTIYF. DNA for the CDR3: TGTGCCAGCAGCTTAGAAGACAGGCCACCGTCTGGAAACACCATATATTTT.